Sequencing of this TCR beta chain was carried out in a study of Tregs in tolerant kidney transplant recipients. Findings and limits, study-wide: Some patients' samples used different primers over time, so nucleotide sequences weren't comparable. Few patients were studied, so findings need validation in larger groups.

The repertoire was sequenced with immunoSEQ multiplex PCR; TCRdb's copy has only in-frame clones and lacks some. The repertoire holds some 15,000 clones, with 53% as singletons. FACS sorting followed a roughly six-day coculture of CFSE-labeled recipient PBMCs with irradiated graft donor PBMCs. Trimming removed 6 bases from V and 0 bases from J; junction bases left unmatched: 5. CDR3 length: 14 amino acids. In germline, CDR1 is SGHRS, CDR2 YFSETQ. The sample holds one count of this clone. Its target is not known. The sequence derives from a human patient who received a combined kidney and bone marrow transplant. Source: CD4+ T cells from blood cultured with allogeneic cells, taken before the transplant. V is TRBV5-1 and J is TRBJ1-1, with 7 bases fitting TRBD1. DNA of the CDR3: TGCGCCAGCACCCAGACAGGGCTGAACACTGAAGCTTTCTTT. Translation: CASTQTGLNTEAFF.